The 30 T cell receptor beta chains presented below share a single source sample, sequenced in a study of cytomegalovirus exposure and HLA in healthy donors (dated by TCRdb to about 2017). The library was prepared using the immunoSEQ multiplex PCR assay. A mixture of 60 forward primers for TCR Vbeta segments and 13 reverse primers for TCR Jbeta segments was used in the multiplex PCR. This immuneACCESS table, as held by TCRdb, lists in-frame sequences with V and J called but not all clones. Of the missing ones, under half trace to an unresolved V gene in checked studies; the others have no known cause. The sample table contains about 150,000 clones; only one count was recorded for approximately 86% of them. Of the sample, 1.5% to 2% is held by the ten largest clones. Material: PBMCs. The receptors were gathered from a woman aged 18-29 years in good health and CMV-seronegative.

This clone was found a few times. CDR3 sequence: CASSEAPELPQHF. CDR3 nucleotide sequence: TGTGCCAGCAGTGAAGCGCCCGAGTTGCCCCAGCATTTT. J is TRBJ1-5 and V is TRBV6-1; D is ambiguous. Per the germline V gene, CDR1 is MNHNS and CDR2 is SASEGT. CDR3 length: 13 amino acids. The V end was cut by 0 bases, the J end by 9 bases, with 9 bases between.

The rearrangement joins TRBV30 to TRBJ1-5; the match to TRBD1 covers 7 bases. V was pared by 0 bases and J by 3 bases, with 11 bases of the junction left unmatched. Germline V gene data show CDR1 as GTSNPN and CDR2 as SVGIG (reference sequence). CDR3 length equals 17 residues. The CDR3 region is CAWSVKRQGPFNQPQHF. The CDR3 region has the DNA TGTGCCTGGAGTGTAAAACGACAGGGACCATTCAATCAGCCCCAGCATTTT. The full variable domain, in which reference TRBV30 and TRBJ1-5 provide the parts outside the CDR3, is SQTIHQWPATLVQPVGSPLSLECTVEGTSNPNLYWYRQAAGRGLQLLFYSVGIGQISSEVPQNLSASRPQDRQFILSSKKLLLSDSGFYLCAWSVKRQGPFNQPQHFGDGTRLSIL.

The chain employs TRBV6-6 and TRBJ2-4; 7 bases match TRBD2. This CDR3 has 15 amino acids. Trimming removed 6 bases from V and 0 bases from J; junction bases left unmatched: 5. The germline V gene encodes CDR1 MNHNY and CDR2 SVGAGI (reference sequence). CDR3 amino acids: CASRSGVLAKNIQYF. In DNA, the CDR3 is TGTGCCAGCAGGAGCGGGGTCCTAGCCAAAAACATTCAGTACTTC.

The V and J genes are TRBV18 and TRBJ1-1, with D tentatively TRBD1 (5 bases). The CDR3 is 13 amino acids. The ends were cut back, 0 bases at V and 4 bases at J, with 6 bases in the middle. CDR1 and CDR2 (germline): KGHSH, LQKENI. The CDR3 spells CASSPPTGTEAFF. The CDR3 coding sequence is TGTGCCAGCTCACCACCAACAGGCACTGAAGCTTTCTTT.

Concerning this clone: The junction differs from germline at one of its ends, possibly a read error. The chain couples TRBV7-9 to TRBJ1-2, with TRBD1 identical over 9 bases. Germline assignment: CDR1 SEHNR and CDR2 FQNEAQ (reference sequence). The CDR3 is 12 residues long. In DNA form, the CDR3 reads TGTTCCAGCAGCGGGACAGGGAAAGGCTACACCTTC. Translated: CSSSGTGKGYTF.

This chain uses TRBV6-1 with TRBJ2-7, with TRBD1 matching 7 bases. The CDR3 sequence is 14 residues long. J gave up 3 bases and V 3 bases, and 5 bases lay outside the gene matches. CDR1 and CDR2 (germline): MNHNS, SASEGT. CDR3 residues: CASSEGDRVYEQYF. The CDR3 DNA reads TGTGCCAGCAGTGAGGGTGACAGGGTCTACGAGCAGTACTTC.

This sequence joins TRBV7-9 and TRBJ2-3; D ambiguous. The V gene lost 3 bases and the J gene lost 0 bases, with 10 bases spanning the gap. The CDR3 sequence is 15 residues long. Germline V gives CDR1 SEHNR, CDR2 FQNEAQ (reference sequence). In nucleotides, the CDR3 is TGTGCCAGCAGCTTCGACTTATCTAGCACAGATACGCAGTATTTT. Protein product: CASSFDLSSTDTQYF.

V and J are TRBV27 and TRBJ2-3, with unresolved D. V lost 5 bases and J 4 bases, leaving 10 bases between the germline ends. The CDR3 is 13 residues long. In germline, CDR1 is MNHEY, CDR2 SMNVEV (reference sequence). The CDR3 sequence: CASSRQQADTQYF. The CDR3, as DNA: TGTGCCAGCAGTCGGCAGCAGGCAGATACGCAGTATTTT.

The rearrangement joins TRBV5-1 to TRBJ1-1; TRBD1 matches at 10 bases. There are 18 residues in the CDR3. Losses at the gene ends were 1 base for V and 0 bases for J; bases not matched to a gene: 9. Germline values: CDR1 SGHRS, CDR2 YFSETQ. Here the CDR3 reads CASSLIRTGGGMNTEAFF. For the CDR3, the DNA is TGCGCCAGCAGCTTGATTCGGACAGGGGGAGGTATGAACACTGAAGCTTTCTTT.

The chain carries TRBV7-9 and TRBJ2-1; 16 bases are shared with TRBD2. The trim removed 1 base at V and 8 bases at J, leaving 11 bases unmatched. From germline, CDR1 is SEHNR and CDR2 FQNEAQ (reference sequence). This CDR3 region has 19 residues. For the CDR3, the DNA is TGTGCCAGCAGCTTAGAGGACGGGACTAGCGGGGGGGCCACTTATGAGCAGTTCTTC. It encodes CASSLEDGTSGGATYEQFF. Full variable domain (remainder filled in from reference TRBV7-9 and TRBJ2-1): DTGVSQNPRHKITKRGQNVTFRCDPISEHNRLYWYRQTLGQGPEFLTYFQNEAQLEKSRLLSDRFSAERPKGSFSTLEIQRTEQGDSAMYLCASSLEDGTSGGATYEQFFGPGTRLTVL.

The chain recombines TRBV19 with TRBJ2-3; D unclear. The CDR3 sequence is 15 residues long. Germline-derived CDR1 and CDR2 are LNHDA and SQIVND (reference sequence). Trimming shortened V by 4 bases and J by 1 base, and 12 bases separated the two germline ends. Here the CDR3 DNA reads TGTGCCAGTAGTACAACTCTAACAGGCACAGATACGCAGTATTTT. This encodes CASSTTLTGTDTQYF.

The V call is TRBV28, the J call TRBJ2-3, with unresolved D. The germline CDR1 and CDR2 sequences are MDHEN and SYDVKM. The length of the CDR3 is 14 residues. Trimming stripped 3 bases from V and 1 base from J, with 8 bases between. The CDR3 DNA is TGTGCCAGCAGTTTGCGTATCGGCACAGATACGCAGTATTTT. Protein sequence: CASSLRIGTDTQYF.

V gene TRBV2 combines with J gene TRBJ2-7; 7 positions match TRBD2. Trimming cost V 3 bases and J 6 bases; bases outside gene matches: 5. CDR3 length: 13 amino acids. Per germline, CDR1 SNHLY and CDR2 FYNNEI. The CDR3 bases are TGTGCCAGCAGTGATTTGGTAGCGGGCGAGCAGTACTTC. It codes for CASSDLVAGEQYF.

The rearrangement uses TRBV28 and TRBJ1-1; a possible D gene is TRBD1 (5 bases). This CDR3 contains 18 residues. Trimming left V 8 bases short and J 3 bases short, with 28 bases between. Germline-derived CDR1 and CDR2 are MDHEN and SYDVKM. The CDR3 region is CASLGMGGWGRPDTEAFF. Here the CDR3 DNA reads TGTGCCAGCTTGGGTATGGGGGGGTGGGGACGGCCGGACACTGAAGCTTTCTTT.

The CDR3 DNA reads as TGTGCCAGCAGCGAGGGACTCGCGGAGCAGTTCTTC. Its translation: CASSEGLAEQFF. This chain connects TRBV7-9 to TRBJ2-1; D might be TRBD2 (6 bases). Germline values: CDR1 SEHNR, CDR2 FQNEAQ (reference sequence). With 5 bases removed from V and 10 bases from J, the gap between germline ends came to 12 bases. The CDR3 runs 12 residues.

CDR3 region: CAWSASQVAFF. DNA for the CDR3: TGTGCCTGGAGTGCGTCGCAGGTGGCTTTCTTT. This chain uses TRBV30 with TRBJ1-1; D remains ambiguous. Germline V lookup: CDR1 GTSNPN, CDR2 SVGIG (reference sequence). Trimming shortened V by 1 base and J by 11 bases, and 11 bases separated the two germline ends. This CDR3 has 11 amino acids.

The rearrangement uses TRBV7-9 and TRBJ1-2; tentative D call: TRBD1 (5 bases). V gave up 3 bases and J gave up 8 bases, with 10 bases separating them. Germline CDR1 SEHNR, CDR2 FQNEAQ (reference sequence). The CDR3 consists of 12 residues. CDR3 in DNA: TGTGCCAGCAGCTTCGGGGGGGACGGCTACACCTTC. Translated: CASSFGGDGYTF.

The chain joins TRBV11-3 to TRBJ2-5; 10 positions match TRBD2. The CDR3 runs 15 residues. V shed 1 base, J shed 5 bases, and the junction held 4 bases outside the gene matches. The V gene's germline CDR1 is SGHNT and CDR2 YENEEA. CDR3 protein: CASSLALAGVETQYF. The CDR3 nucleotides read TGTGCCAGCAGCTTAGCCCTAGCGGGGGTGGAGACCCAGTACTTC.

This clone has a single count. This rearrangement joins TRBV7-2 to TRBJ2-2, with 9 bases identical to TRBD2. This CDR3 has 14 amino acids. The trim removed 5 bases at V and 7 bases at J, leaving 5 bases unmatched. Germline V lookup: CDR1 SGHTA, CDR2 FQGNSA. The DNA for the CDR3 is TGTGCCAGCAGCCGACTAGCGGTGGGCGGGGAGCTGTTTTTT. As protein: CASSRLAVGGELFF. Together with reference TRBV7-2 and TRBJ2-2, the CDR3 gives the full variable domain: GAGVSQSPSNKVTEKGKDVELRCDPISGHTALYWYRQSLGQGLEFLIYFQGNSAPDKSGLPSDRFSAERTGGSVSTLTIQRTQQEDSAVYLCASSRLAVGGELFFGEGSRLTVL.

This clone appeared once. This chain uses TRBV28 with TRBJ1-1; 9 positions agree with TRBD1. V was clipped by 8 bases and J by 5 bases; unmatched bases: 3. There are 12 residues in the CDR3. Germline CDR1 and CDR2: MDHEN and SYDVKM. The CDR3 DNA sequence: TGTGCCAGCGGGGGACAGGGAACTGAAGCTTTCTTT. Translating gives CASGGQGTEAFF. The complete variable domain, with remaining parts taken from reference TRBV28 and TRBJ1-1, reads DVKVTQSSRYLVKRTGEKVFLECVQDMDHENMFWYRQDPGLGLRLIYFSYDVKMKEKGDIPEGYSVSREKKERFSLILESASTNQTSMYLCASGGQGTEAFFGQGTRLTVV.

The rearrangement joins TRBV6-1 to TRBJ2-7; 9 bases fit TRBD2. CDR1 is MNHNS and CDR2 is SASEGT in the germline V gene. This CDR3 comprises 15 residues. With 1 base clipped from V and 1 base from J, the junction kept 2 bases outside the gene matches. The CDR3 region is CASSEETSGSYEQYF. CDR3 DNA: TGTGCCAGCAGTGAAGAGACTAGCGGATCCTACGAGCAGTACTTC.

The CDR3 DNA reads TGCGCCAGCAGCCATGGGATAGCGGGAACTTCCTACAATGAGCAGTTCTTC. It encodes CASSHGIAGTSYNEQFF. The rearrangement joins TRBV4-1 to TRBJ2-1, with TRBD2 matching 8 bases. The germline CDR1 and CDR2 sequences are MGHRA and YSYEKL. The CDR3 runs 17 residues. Unmatched junction bases numbered 8, after V lost 3 bases and J lost 1 base.

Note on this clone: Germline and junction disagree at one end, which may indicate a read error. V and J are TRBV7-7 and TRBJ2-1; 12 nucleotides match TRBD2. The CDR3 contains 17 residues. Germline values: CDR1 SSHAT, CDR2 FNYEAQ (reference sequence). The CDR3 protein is CASSFRLAGVKNNEQFF. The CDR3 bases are TGTGCTAGCAGCTTCCGACTAGCGGGAGTAAAAAACAATGAGCAGTTCTTC.

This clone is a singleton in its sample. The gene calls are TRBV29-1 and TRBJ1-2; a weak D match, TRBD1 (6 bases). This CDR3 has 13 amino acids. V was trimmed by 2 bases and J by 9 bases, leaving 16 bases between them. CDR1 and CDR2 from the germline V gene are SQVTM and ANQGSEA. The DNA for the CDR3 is TGCAGCGTTGAAAGGGGACAAAGGGTTCGCTACACCTTC. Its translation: CSVERGQRVRYTF. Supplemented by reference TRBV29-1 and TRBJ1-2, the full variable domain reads SAVISQKPSRDICQRGTSLTIQCQVDSQVTMMFWYRQQPGQSLTLIATANQGSEATYESGFVIDKFPISRPNLTFSTLTVSNMSPEDSSIYLCSVERGQRVRYTFGSGTRLTVV.

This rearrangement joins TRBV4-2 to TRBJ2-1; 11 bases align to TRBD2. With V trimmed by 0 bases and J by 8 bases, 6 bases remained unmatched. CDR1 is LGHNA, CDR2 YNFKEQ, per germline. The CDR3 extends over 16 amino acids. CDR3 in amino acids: CASSQDIAGGPDEQFF. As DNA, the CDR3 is TGTGCCAGCAGCCAAGATATAGCGGGAGGGCCCGATGAGCAGTTCTTC.

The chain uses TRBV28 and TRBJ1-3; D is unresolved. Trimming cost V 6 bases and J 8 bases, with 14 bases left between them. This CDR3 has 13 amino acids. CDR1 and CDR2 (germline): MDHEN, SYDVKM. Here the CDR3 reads CASSPAGLDTIYF. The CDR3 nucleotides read TGTGCCAGCAGCCCCGCCGGGTTAGACACCATATATTTT. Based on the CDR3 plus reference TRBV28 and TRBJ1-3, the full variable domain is DVKVTQSSRYLVKRTGEKVFLECVQDMDHENMFWYRQDPGLGLRLIYFSYDVKMKEKGDIPEGYSVSREKKERFSLILESASTNQTSMYLCASSPAGLDTIYFGEGSWLTVV.

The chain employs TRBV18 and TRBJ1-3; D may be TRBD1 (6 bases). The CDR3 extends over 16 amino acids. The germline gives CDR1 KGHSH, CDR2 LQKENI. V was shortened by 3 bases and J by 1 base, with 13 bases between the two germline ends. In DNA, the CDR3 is TGTGCCAGCTCACCGATAGGGACACAATCTGGAAACACCATATATTTT. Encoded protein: CASSPIGTQSGNTIYF.

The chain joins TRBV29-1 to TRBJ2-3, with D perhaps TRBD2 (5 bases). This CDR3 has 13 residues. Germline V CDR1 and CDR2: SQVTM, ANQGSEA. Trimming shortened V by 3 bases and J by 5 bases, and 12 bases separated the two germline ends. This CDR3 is CSVDVSAGDTQYF. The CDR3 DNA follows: TGCAGCGTTGATGTTTCGGCGGGAGATACGCAGTATTTT.

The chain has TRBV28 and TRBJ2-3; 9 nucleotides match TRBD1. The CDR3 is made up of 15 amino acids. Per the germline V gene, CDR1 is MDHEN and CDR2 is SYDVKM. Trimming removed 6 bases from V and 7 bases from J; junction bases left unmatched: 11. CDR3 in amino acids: CASSPGQGFLNTQYF. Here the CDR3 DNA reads TGTGCCAGCAGCCCGGGACAGGGCTTCCTGAATACGCAGTATTTT.

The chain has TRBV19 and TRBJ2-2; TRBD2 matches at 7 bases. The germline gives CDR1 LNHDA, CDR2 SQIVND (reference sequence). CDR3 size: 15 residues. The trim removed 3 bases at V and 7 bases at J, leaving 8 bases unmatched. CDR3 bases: TGTGCCAGTAGTATCCGTGGGAGGGATAGCGGGGAGCTGTTTTTT. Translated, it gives CASSIRGRDSGELFF.